This entry concerns a single T cell receptor (beta chain). Its cognate antigen is unknown. This specimen comes from a study of shared clonotypes between healthy human individuals. Overall study findings and caveats: Clonotype sharing among donors likely depends on sequencing depth.

Per the original methods: Junction-only immunoSEQ data arrived without quality scores, meaning filtering differed. TCRdb's copy holds only in-frame clones and misses some; the assay was immunoSEQ multiplex PCR. The V and J calls and clone size were taken over from that table, and D and trimming were inferred from the DNA. The table records 2.3 million or so clones, 80% to 95% of them present only once. Germline assignment: CDR1 LGHNA and CDR2 YSLEER. Trimming removed 0 bases from V and 5 bases from J; junction bases left unmatched: 7. This CDR3 is built from 15 residues. Sample: naive CD4+ T cells from PBMCs. Subset reported: CD45RA+ positively selected. The rearrangement joins TRBV4-3 to TRBJ2-7, with 7 bases that match TRBD1. The clonotype originates from a man aged 18 to 29 in good health. Some clones in this sample may be carry-over from other donors' samples. The CDR3: CASSQDLTGYDEQYF. The CDR3 DNA reads TGCGCCAGCAGCCAAGATCTGACAGGGTACGACGAGCAGTACTTC.